The clone carrying this T cell receptor (beta chain) has only one observation. This CDR3 is built from 19 residues. Germline lookup yields CDR1 SGHAT and CDR2 FQNNGV. The V segment lost 5 bases and the J segment 0 bases; nucleotides outside the gene matches: 16. This record belongs to a study of blood T cell repertoires in COVID-19. Across the whole study: Some COVID-19 samples were acute and others convalescent; all came from the United States, Italy and Spain. PBMCs, B-cell-depleted T cells, or T cells were the source of the cDNA or gDNA that made up the material.

Per the original methods: For nucleated cells, counts were estimated from reference gene primer amplification. Libraries were prepared by immunoSEQ multiplex PCR; TCRdb keeps only in-frame clonotypes and omits some of them. The D gene and trimming were derived from the DNA, and the V and J assignments and clone size from that table. Seen here are fewer than 350,000 clones, 90% observed once, and the top ten hold 1.5% to 2%. All enrollees were roughly 18 to 100 years old and from about two dozen US areas. The clonotype originates from a woman aged 18 to 35 with acute COVID-19. Sequenced sample: PBMCs or T cells enriched from blood (not recorded which). The chain is built from TRBV11-2 and TRBJ2-4; 7 positions agree with TRBD2. The DNA of the CDR3 is TGTGCCAGCAGCCGGGACCCGGGGGGAGGGTCCGTAGCCAAAAACATTCAGTACTTC. Its protein product is CASSRDPGGGSVAKNIQYF. Full variable domain (missing parts from reference TRBV11-2 and TRBJ2-4): EAGVAQSPRYKIIEKRQSVAFWCNPISGHATLYWYQQILGQGPKLLIQFQNNGVVDDSQLPKDRFSAERLKGVDSTLKIQPAKLEDSAVYLCASSRDPGGGSVAKNIQYFGAGTRLSVL.